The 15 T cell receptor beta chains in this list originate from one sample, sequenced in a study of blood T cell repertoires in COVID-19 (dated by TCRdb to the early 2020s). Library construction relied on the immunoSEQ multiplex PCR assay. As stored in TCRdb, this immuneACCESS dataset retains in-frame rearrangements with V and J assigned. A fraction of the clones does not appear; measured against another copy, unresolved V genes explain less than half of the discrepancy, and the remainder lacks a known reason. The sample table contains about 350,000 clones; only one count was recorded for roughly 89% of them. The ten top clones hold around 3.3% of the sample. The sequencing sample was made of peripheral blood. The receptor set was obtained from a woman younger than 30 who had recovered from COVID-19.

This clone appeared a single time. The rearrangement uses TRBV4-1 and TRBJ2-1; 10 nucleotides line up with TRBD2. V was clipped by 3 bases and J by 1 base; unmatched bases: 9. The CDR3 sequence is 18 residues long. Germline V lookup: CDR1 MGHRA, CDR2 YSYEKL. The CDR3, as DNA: TGCGCCAGCAGCCACCCCAACCCACTAGCGGGATCCTACAATGAGCAGTTCTTC. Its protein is CASSHPNPLAGSYNEQFF.

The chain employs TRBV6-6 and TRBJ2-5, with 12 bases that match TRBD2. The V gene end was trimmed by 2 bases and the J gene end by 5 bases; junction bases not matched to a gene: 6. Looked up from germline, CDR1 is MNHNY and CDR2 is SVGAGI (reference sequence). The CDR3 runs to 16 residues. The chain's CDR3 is CASSYLPSGRAETQYF. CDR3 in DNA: TGTGCCAGCAGTTACCTTCCTAGCGGGAGGGCGGAGACCCAGTACTTC.

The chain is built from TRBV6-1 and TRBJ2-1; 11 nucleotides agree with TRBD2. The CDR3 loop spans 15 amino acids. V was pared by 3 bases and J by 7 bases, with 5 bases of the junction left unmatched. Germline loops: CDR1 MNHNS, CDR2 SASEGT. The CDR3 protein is CASSDPGLAVNEQFF. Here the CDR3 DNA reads TGTGCCAGCAGTGACCCGGGACTAGCGGTGAATGAGCAGTTCTTC.

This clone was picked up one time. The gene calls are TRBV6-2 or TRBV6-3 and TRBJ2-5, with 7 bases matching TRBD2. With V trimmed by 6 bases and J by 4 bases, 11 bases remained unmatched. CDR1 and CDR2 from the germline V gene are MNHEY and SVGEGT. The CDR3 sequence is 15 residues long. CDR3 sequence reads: CASSPGAGRSETQYF. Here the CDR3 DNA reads TGTGCCAGCAGCCCGGGAGCGGGACGTTCAGAGACCCAGTACTTC.

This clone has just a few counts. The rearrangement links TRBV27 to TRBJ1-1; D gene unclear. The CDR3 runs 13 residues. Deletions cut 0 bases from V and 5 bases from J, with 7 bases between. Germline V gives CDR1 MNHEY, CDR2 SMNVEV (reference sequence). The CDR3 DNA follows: TGTGCCAGCAGTTTATCGAGTCTAACTGAAGCTTTCTTT. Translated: CASSLSSLTEAFF.

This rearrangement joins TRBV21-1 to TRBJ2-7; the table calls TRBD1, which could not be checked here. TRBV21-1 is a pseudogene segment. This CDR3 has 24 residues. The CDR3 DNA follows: TGTGCCAGCAGCAAAGCGCTTTTAACAGCGACCGACAGGGGCCGAACCGACAGGGGCTACGAGCAGTACGTC. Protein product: CASSKALLTATDRGRTDRGYEQYV.

CDR3 DNA: TGTGCCAGCAGCGTTCCCGGGAGGGCCGTGGCGGGCACAGATACGCAGTATTTT. Encoded protein: CASSVPGRAVAGTDTQYF. This chain uses TRBV9 with TRBJ2-3, with 8 bases matching TRBD2. CDR3 length equals 18 residues. Germline CDR1 reads SGDLS; CDR2 reads YYNGEE. V trimming: 2 bases; J trimming: 1 base; junction bases outside the gene matches: 12. Using reference TRBV9 and TRBJ2-3 for the parts outside the CDR3, the full variable domain is DSGVTQTPKHLITATGQRVTLRCSPRSGDLSVYWYQQSLDQGLQFLIQYYNGEERAKGNILERFSAQQFPDLHSELNLSSLELGDSALYFCASSVPGRAVAGTDTQYFGPGTRLTVL.

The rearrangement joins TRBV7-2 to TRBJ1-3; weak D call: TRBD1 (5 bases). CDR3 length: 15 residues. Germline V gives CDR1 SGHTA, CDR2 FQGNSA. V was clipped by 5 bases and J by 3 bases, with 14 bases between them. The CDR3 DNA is TGTGCCAGCAGCGGGGCGGGGGAATATGGAAACACCATATATTTT. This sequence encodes CASSGAGEYGNTIYF.

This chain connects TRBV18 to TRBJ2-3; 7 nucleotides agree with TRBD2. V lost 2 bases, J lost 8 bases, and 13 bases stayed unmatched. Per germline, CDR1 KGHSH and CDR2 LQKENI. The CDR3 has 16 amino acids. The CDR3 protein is CASSPSRSGTLGTQYF. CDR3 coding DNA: TGTGCCAGCTCACCAAGCAGAAGCGGGACCCTCGGTACGCAGTATTTT.

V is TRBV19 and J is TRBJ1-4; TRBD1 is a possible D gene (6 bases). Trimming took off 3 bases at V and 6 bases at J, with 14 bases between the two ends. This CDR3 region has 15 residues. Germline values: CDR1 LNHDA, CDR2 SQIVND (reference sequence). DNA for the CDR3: TGTGCCAGTAGTATGGTTTGGGGGCCGGATGAAAAACTGTTTTTT. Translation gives CASSMVWGPDEKLFF.

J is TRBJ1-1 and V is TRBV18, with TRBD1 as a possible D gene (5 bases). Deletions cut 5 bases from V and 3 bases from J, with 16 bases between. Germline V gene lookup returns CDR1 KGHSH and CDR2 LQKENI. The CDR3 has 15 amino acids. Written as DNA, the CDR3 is TGTGCCAGCTCATCGGCCGGGACTAGGGACACTGAAGCTTTCTTT. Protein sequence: CASSSAGTRDTEAFF. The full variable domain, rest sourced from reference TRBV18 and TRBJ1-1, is NAGVMQNPRHLVRRRGQEARLRCSPMKGHSHVYWYRQLPEEGLKFMVYLQKENIIDESGMPKERFSAEFPKEGPSILRIQQVVRGDSAAYFCASSSAGTRDTEAFFGQGTRLTVV.

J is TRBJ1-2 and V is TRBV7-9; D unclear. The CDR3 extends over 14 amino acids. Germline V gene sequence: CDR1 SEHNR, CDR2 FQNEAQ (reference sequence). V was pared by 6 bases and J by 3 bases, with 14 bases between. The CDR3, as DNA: TGTGCCAGCAGTGGGGAGGGCAGGCACTATGGCTACACCTTC. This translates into CASSGEGRHYGYTF.

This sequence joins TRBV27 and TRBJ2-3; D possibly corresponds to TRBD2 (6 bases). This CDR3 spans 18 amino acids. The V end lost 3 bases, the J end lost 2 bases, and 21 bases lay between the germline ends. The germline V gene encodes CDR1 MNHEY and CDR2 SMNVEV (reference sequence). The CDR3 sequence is CASSLNFVTGEVTDTQYF. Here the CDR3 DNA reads TGTGCCAGCAGTTTGAATTTTGTGACGGGAGAGGTCACAGATACGCAGTATTTT.

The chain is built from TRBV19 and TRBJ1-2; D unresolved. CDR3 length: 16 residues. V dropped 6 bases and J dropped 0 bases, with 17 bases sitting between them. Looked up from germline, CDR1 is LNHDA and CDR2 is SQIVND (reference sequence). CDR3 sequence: CASSLLLAEANYGYTF. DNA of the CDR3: TGTGCCAGTAGCCTCCTCCTCGCGGAGGCTAACTATGGCTACACCTTC.

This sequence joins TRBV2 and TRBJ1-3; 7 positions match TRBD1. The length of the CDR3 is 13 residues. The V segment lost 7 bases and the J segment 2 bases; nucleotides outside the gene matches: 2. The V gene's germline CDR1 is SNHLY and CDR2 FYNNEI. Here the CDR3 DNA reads TGTGCCAGCAAGAGGGGGCCTGGAAACACCATATATTTT. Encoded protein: CASKRGPGNTIYF.